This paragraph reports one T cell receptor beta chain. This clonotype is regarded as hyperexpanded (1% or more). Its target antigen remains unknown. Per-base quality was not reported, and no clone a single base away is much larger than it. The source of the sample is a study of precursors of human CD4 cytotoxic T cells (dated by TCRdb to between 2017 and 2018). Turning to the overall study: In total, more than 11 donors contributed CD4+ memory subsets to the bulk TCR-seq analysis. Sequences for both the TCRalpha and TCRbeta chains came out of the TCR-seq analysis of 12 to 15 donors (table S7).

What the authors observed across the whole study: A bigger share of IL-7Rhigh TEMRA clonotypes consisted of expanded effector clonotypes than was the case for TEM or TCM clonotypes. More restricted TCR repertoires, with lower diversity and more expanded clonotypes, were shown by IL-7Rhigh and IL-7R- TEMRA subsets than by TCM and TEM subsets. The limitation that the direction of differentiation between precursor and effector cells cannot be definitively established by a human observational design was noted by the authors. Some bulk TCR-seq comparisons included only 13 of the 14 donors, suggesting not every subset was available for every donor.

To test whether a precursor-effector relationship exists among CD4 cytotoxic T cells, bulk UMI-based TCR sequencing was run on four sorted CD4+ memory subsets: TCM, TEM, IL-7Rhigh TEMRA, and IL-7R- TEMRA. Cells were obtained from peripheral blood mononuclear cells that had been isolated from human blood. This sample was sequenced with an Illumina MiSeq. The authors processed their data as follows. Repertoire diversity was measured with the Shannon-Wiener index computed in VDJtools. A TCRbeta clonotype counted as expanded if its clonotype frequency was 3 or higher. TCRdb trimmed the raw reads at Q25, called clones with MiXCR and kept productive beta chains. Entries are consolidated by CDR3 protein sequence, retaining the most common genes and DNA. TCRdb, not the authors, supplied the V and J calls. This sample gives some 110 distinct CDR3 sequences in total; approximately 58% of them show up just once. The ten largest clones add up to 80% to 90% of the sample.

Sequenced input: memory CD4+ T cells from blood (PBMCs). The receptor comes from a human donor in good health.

This receptor has the CDR3 CASRNTGGPAGELFF. The sequenced DNA: TGTGCCAGCAGGAATACAGGGGGCCCCGCCGGGGAGCTGTTTTTT. The chain employs TRBV11-2 and TRBJ2-2; the junction holds 9 bases that match TRBD1. Looking up the germline V gene yields CDR1 SGHAT and CDR2 FQNNGV. The CDR3 goes from the cysteine to the phenylalanine over 15 residues. Here the CDR3 DNA is all that survives: 45 bases in frame from base 1. At the junction V is shortened by 6 bases and J by 6 bases; bases outside the gene matches: 8.